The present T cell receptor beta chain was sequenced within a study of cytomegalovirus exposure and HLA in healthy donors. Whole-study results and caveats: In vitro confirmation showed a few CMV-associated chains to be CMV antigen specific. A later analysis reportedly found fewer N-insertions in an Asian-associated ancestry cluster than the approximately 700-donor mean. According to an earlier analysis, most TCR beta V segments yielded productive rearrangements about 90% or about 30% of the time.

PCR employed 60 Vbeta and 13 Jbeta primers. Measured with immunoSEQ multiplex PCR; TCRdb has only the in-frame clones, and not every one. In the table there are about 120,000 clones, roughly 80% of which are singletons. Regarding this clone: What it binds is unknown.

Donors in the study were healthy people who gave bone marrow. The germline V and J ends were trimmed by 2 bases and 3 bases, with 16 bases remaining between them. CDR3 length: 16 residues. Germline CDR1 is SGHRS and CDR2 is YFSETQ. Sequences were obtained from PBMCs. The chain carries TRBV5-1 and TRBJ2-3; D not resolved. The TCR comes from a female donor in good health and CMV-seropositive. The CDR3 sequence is CASSFGTRVVTDTQYF. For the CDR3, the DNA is TGCGCCAGCAGCTTCGGCACCCGGGTCGTAACAGATACGCAGTATTTT.